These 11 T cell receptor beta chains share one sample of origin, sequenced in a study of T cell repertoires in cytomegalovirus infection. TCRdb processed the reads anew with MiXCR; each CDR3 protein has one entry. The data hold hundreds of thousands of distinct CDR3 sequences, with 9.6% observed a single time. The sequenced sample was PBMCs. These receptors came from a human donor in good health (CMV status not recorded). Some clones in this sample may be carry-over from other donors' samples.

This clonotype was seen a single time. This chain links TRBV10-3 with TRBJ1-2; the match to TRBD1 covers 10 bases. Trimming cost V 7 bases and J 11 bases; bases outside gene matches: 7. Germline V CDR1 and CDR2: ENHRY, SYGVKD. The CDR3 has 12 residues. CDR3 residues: CAITPTGGLYTF. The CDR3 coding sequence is TGTGCCATCACCCCGACAGGGGGCCTGTACACCTTC.

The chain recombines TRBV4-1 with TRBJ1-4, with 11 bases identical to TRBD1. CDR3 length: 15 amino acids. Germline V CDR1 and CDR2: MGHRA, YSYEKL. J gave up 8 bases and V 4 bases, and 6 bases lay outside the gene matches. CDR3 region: CASSRLGQGAEKLFF. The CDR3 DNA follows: TGCGCCAGCAGCCGCCTAGGACAGGGGGCAGAAAAACTGTTTTTT.

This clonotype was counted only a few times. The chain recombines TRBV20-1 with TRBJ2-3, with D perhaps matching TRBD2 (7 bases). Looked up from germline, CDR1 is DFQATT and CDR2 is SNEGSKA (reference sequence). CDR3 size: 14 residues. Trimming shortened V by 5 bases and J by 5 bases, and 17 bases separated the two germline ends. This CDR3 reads CSASLRGARDTQYF. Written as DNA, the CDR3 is TGCAGTGCTTCGCTCCGGGGGGCGAGAGATACGCAGTATTTT.

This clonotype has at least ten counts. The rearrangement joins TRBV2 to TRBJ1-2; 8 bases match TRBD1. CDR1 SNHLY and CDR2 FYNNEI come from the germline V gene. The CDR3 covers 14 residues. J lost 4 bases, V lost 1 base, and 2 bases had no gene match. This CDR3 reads CASSEGTGPYGYTF. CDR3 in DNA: TGTGCCAGCAGTGAAGGGACAGGGCCCTATGGCTACACCTTC.

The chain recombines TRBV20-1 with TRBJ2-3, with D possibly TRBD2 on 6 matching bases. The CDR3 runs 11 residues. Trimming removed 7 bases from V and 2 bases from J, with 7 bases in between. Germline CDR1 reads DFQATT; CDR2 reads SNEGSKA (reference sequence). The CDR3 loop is CSGDSTDTQYF. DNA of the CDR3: TGCAGTGGGGACTCCACAGATACGCAGTATTTT.

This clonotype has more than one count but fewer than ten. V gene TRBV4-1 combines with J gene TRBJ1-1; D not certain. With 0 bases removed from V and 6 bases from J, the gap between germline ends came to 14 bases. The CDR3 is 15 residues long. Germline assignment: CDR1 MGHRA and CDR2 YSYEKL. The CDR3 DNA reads TGCGCCAGCAGCCAAGATGACCGCGGGTACGCTGAAGCTTTCTTT. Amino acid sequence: CASSQDDRGYAEAFF.

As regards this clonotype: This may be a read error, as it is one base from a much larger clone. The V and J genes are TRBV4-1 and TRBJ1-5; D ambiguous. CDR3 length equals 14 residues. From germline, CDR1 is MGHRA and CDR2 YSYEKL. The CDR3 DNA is TGCACCAGCAGCCATCAGCAGGTTAATCAGCCCCAGCATTTT. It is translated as CTSSHQQVNQPQHF.

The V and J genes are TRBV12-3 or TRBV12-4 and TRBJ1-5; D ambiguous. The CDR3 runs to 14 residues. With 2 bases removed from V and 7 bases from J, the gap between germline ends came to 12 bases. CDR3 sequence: CASSLPGRKQPQHF. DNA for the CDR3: TGTGCCAGCAGTTTACCGGGCCGAAAGCAGCCCCAGCATTTT.

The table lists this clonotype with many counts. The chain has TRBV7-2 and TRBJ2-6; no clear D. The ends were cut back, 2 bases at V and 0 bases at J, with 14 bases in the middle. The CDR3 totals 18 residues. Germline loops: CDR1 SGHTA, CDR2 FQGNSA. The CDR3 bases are TGTGCCAGCAGCTTATTTTGGGATTACACCTCTGGGGCCAACGTCCTGACTTTC. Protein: CASSLFWDYTSGANVLTF. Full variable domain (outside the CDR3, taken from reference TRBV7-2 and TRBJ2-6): GAGVSQSPSNKVTEKGKDVELRCDPISGHTALYWYRQSLGQGLEFLIYFQGNSAPDKSGLPSDRFSAERTGGSVSTLTIQRTQQEDSAVYLCASSLFWDYTSGANVLTFGAGSRLTVL.

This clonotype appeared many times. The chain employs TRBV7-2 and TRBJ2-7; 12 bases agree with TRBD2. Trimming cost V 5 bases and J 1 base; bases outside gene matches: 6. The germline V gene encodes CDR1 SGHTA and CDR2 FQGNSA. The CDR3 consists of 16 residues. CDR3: CASSAGLAGSSYEQYV. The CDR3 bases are TGTGCCAGCAGCGCTGGACTAGCGGGGAGTTCCTACGAGCAGTACGTC.

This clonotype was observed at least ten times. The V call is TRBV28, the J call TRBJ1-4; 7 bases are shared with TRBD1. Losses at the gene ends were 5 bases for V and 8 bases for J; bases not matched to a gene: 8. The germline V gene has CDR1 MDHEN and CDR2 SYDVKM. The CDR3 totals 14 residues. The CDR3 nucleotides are TGTGCCAGCAGTCTCAGGGGGGGCGAGGAAAAACTGTTTTTT. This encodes CASSLRGGEEKLFF.